These T cell receptor beta chains were read from a single sample in a study of OX40 agonist ivuxolimab in advanced cancers. TCRdb keeps only in-frame clones here, not all; method: immunoSEQ multiplex PCR. The table includes 69,000 or so clones, more than 80% detected once. This material consisted of CD4+ or CD8+ T cells sorted from blood, taken in a trial of the OX40 agonist ivuxolimab. These receptors were taken from an adult with an advanced solid tumor such as melanoma, head and neck, liver or kidney cancer. Both conserved end residues are part of each CDR3. D genes are given only for firm matches. Some rows have no size entry. The others give once, few or many, or a class for an expanded clone.

abundance	v_gene	d_gene	j_gene	CDR3aa	CDR3nt
.	TRBV4-1	TRBD1	TRBJ1-3	CASSQEAQGANTIYF	TGCGCCAGCAGCCAAGAGGCACAGGGGGCCAACACCATATATTTT
.	TRBV10-3	.	TRBJ2-2	CAIMEDPVRNTGELFF	TGTGCCATCATGGAGGATCCCGTACGTAACACCGGGGAGCTGTTTTTT
.	TRBV7-6	.	TRBJ2-3	CASSLAPVGTIDTQYF	TGTGCCAGCAGCTTAGCGCCTGTCGGGACCATAGATACGCAGTATTTT
.	TRBV7-2	.	TRBJ2-7	CASSLVGFEGPHPAEQYF	TGTGCCAGCAGCTTAGTAGGATTCGAGGGGCCCCACCCGGCCGAGCAGTACTTC
.	TRBV11-3	.	TRBJ1-1	CASSVTGSSYTEAFF	TGTGCCAGCAGCGTTACTGGGAGTTCCTATACTGAAGCTTTCTTT
.	TRBV5-1	TRBD1	TRBJ1-1	CASSLEGQPSTEAFF	TGCGCCAGCAGCTTGGAGGGACAGCCGAGCACTGAAGCTTTCTTT
.	TRBV4-1	TRBD2	TRBJ2-1	CAGGLTSGSYNEQFF	TGCGCCGGCGGATTAACTAGCGGGAGTTACAATGAGCAGTTCTTC
.	TRBV5-1	.	TRBJ2-6	CASSLAGRFQSGANVLTF	TGCGCCAGCAGCTTGGCGGGCCGGTTCCAGTCTGGGGCCAACGTCCTGACTTTC
.	TRBV7-9	TRBD1	TRBJ2-5	CASSLVQGARETQYF	TGTGCCAGCAGCTTAGTTCAGGGGGCTCGGGAGACCCAGTACTTC
.	TRBV7-6	.	TRBJ2-2	CASSLANGYTGELFF	TGTGCCAGCAGCTTAGCGAATGGGTACACCGGGGAGCTGTTTTTT
few	TRBV6-6	.	TRBJ2-7	CASSSTEEQYF	TGTGCCAGCAGTTCAACTGAAGAGCAGTACTTC
.	TRBV7-8	.	TRBJ1-5	CASSLAENQPQHF	TGTGCCAGCAGCTTGGCGGAGAATCAGCCCCAGCATTTT
few	TRBV6-5	.	TRBJ1-1	CASSAQGGTEAFF	TGTGCCAGCAGTGCCCAGGGAGGCACTGAAGCTTTCTTT
.	TRBV30	.	TRBJ2-7	CAWTGISYEQYF	TGTGCCTGGACGGGGATCTCCTACGAGCAGTACTTC
.	TRBV19	.	TRBJ1-2	CASSIGGDGYTF	TGTGCCAGTAGTATAGGCGGGGACGGCTACACCTTC
.	TRBV27	.	TRBJ1-5	CASSRGLLGNQPQHF	TGTGCCAGCTCTCGCGGGCTACTCGGCAATCAGCCCCAGCATTTT
.	TRBV9	.	TRBJ2-4	CASSPSNGNIQYF	TGTGCCAGCAGCCCCTCCAATGGGAACATTCAGTACTTC
.	TRBV12-5	.	TRBJ1-1	CASRGGSTEAFF	TGTGCTAGTAGGGGGGGGTCTACTGAAGCTTTCTTT
.	TRBV4-1	TRBD2	TRBJ2-7	CASSLTSGRTYEQYF	TGCGCCAGCAGCCTGACTAGCGGGAGAACCTACGAGCAGTACTTC
once	TRBV4-3	TRBD2	TRBJ2-7	CASSPGTSWSYEQYF	TGCGCCAGCAGCCCAGGGACTAGCTGGAGCTACGAGCAGTACTTC
.	TRBV19	.	TRBJ1-2	CASSTWAPANYGYTF	TGTGCCAGCTCCACTTGGGCACCGGCTAACTATGGCTACACCTTC
.	TRBV7-9	.	TRBJ2-1	CASSFESYNEQFF	TGTGCCAGCAGCTTTGAATCCTACAATGAGCAGTTCTTC